These 12 T cell receptor beta chains were all obtained from the same sample, sequenced in a study of blood T cells in healthy people across ages. A second roughly 7 to 11 cycle PCR used barcoded and J-beta primers. TCRdb processed the 5' RACE reads anew with MiXCR; each CDR3 protein has one entry. The table has around 750,000 distinct CDR3 sequences, roughly 50% seen once. Sample: blood. The origin of the receptors is an elderly man in good health.

J is TRBJ1-6 and V is TRBV6-6; 9 bases are shared with TRBD1. The V gene end was trimmed by 5 bases and the J gene end by 9 bases; junction bases not matched to a gene: 5. Germline CDR1 MNHNY, CDR2 SVGAGI (reference sequence). This CDR3 region has 14 residues. The CDR3 bases are TGTGCCAGCAGTCCGGGACAGGGCCGTTCACCCCTCCACTTT. This sequence encodes CASSPGQGRSPLHF.

The J gene is TRBJ1-2, the V gene TRBV20-1, with 7 bases lining up with TRBD1. The germline V gene encodes CDR1 DFQATT and CDR2 SNEGSKA (reference sequence). Unmatched junction bases numbered 7, after V lost 1 base and J lost 2 bases. The CDR3 covers 15 residues. The CDR3 here is CSARALRQGNYGYTF. In DNA, the CDR3 is TGCAGTGCTAGAGCTCTCCGACAGGGAAACTATGGCTACACCTTC.

This rearrangement joins TRBV20-1 to TRBJ2-1; TRBD2 might be the D (6 bases). V lost 5 bases and J lost 5, with 13 bases in between. In germline, CDR1 is DFQATT, CDR2 SNEGSKA (reference sequence). The CDR3 covers 13 residues. CDR3 region: CSAPQGLDNEQFF. The CDR3 DNA follows: TGCAGTGCTCCCCAGGGACTCGACAATGAGCAGTTCTTC.

This chain joins TRBV6-5 and TRBJ2-5; a weak D match, TRBD2 (5 bases). The V end lost 6 bases, the J end lost 5 bases, and 19 bases lay between the germline ends. This CDR3 is built from 15 residues. Germline-derived CDR1 and CDR2 are MNHEY and SVGAGI. The CDR3 reads CASSRGWPSRETQYF. For the CDR3, the DNA is TGTGCCAGCAGCCGGGGATGGCCTAGCCGGGAGACCCAGTACTTC.

V usage is TRBV9 and J usage is TRBJ2-1; possible D gene TRBD1, 5 bases. V lost 0 bases, J lost 0 bases, and 7 bases lay in between. The germline CDR1 and CDR2 sequences are SGDLS and YYNGEE. There are 15 residues in the CDR3. The CDR3, as DNA: TGTGCCAGCAGCGTAGGGGGCAACTCCTACAATGAGCAGTTCTTC. Its protein is CASSVGGNSYNEQFF.

V usage is TRBV9 and J usage is TRBJ2-2, with D perhaps matching TRBD1 (6 bases). The CDR3 covers 13 residues. Germline V lookup: CDR1 SGDLS, CDR2 YYNGEE. Trimming pared 6 bases from V and 5 bases from J, leaving 11 bases between. CDR3 region: CASNRVETGELFF. DNA of the CDR3: TGTGCCAGCAACAGGGTAGAGACCGGGGAGCTGTTTTTT.

The CDR3 loop reads CASSPGTRDRRYF. The CDR3 coding sequence is TGTGCCAGCAGTCCCGGGACTAGAGATAGACGGTACTTC. The genes are TRBV7-9 and TRBJ2-4, with 8 bases aligning to TRBD2. CDR3 length: 13 amino acids. Germline V gene data show CDR1 as SEHNR and CDR2 as FQNEAQ (reference sequence). V dropped 6 bases and J dropped 15; count of bases not matched to a gene: 13.

CDR3 DNA: TGTGCCAGCAGCCAAGGTCCAGGGCGGACTGAAGCTTTCTTT. Residues: CASSQGPGRTEAFF. V usage is TRBV14 and J usage is TRBJ1-1; a possible D gene is TRBD1 (5 bases). Deletions cut 1 base from V and 5 bases from J, with 11 bases between. The germline gives CDR1 SGHDN, CDR2 FVKESK. The CDR3 has 14 residues.

This sequence joins TRBV12-3 or TRBV12-4 and TRBJ2-1; D perhaps matches TRBD2 (6 bases). The CDR3 totals 17 residues. V dropped 3 bases and J dropped 5 bases, with 20 bases sitting between them. The CDR3 nucleotides read TGTGCCAGCAGTTTGTTTGTAGGCGGGAAACCTGACAATGAGCAGTTCTTC. Residues: CASSLFVGGKPDNEQFF.

The genes are TRBV20-1 and TRBJ2-1, with TRBD2 matching 8 bases. This CDR3 has 18 residues. The germline V gene encodes CDR1 DFQATT and CDR2 SNEGSKA (reference sequence). The V segment lost 4 bases and the J segment 9 bases; nucleotides outside the gene matches: 23. CDR3 sequence reads: CSAIPPKGTGGGHGEQFF. CDR3 bases: TGCAGTGCTATTCCCCCCAAAGGGACGGGAGGGGGACATGGTGAGCAGTTCTTC.

The chain couples TRBV11-3 to TRBJ2-5; D unresolved. With 0 bases removed from V and 2 bases from J, the gap between germline ends came to 4 bases. Germline V gene data show CDR1 as SGHNT and CDR2 as YENEEA. The CDR3 sequence is 13 residues long. The DNA of the CDR3 is TGTGCCAGCAGCTTAGACCTGCAAGAGACCCAGTACTTC. This gives the protein CASSLDLQETQYF.

There are a few counts of this clonotype. The V call is TRBV29-1, the J call TRBJ2-3; no definite D call. CDR1 and CDR2 (germline): SQVTM, ANQGSEA. The V gene lost 4 bases and the J gene lost 14 bases, with 13 bases spanning the gap. The CDR3 totals 10 residues. CDR3 residues: CSVVELYAYF. The CDR3 DNA sequence: TGCAGCGTTGTAGAGTTATACGCGTATTTT.